Listed here is a single T cell receptor beta chain. What it binds is not known. The entry originates in a study of T cells after yellow fever vaccination. Points from the study as a whole: Only a minor proportion of clonotypes was detected across both CD4 and CD8 compartments. The study found a weaker secondary response that peaked faster, day 5 versus 15. Abundant clonotypes from the bulk population could get into FACS-sorted repertoires as contaminants. After the booster, about 95% of CD4 and more than 85% of CD8 primary-response clones were re-detected.

V gave up 6 bases and J gave up 2 bases; unmatched junction bases: 6. This CDR3 has 15 amino acids. Per germline, CDR1 LNHDA and CDR2 SQIVND (reference sequence). One entry per CDR3 protein results from TCRdb running MiXCR on the 5' RACE reads. The sample carries about 120,000 distinct CDR3 sequences, over 8% recorded once. Sequencing used CD8+ T cells sorted from PBMCs, obtained on the day of the yellow fever booster vaccination. This chain connects TRBV19 to TRBJ1-2; 10 bases align to TRBD1. This clonotype was sampled from a man aged 18 to 30 who received the YFV17D yellow fever vaccine. DNA for the CDR3: TGTGCCAGTAGGGGAGGGACAGGGGCGAACTATGGCTACACCTTC. Its protein product is CASRGGTGANYGYTF.